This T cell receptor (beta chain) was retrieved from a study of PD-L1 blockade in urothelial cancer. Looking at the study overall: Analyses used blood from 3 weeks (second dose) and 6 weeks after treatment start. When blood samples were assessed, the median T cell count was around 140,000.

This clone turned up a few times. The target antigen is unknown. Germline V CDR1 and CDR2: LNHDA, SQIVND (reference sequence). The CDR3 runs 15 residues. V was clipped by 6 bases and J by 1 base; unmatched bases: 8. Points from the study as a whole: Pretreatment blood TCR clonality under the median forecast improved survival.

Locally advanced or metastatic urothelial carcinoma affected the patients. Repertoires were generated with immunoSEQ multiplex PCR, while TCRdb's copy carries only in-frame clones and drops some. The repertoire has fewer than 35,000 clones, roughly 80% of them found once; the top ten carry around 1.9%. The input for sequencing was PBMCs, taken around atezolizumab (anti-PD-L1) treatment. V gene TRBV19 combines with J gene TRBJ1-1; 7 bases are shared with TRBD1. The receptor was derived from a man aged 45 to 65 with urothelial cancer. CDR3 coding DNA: TGTGCCAGTAGGATAACCGGGACAGCGAACACTGAAGCTTTCTTT. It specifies CASRITGTANTEAFF. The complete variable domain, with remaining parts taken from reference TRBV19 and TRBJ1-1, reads DGGITQSPKYLFRKEGQNVTLSCEQNLNHDAMYWYRQDPGQGLRLIYYSQIVNDFQKGDIAEGYSVSREKKESFPLTVTSAQKNPTAFYLCASRITGTANTEAFFGQGTRLTVV.